The 20 T cell receptor beta chains below were found in one sample sequenced in a study of blood T cell repertoires in COVID-19. Libraries were prepared by immunoSEQ multiplex PCR; TCRdb keeps only in-frame clonotypes and omits some of them. The sample includes around 100,000 clones, about 80% of them seen just once. Input material: peripheral blood. The receptor set was obtained from a woman aged 70 to 79 with acute or convalescent COVID-19.

The chain couples TRBV6-5 to TRBJ1-3, with D unclear. CDR1 is MNHEY, CDR2 SVGAGI, per germline. The length of the CDR3 is 14 residues. Trimming took 5 bases from V and 4 from J, leaving 12 bases between them. In DNA form, the CDR3 reads TGTGCCAGCAGTCCCCGCGAAGTCGGAAACACCATATATTTT. Encoded protein: CASSPREVGNTIYF.

The chain joins TRBV27 to TRBJ2-2; D might be TRBD2 (5 bases). This CDR3 spans 14 amino acids. The V gene lost 5 bases and the J gene lost 1 base, with 8 bases spanning the gap. CDR1 and CDR2 from the germline V gene are MNHEY and SMNVEV (reference sequence). The CDR3 spells CASSLLENTGELFF. Written as DNA, the CDR3 is TGTGCCAGCAGTCTACTAGAGAACACCGGGGAGCTGTTTTTT.

The chain links TRBV7-9 to TRBJ1-2; 9 nucleotides agree with TRBD1. Germline V gene sequence: CDR1 SEHNR, CDR2 FQNEAQ (reference sequence). V was clipped by 6 bases and J by 6 bases; unmatched bases: 11. The CDR3 loop spans 15 amino acids. As DNA, the CDR3 is TGTGCCAGCAGGGAAACGACCGGGACAGGGCATGGCTACACCTTC. Protein sequence: CASRETTGTGHGYTF.

This chain joins TRBV7-3 and TRBJ1-1; no clear D gene. The V gene's germline CDR1 is SGHTA and CDR2 FQGTGA. Trimming left V 8 bases short and J 5 bases short, with 15 bases between. The CDR3 totals 13 residues. The CDR3 loop reads CASGSMSGTEAFF. The CDR3 nucleotides are TGTGCCAGCGGATCCATGTCGGGTACTGAAGCTTTCTTT.

The genes are TRBV5-1 and TRBJ2-5, with a tentative D call TRBD1 (5 bases). CDR1 SGHRS and CDR2 YFSETQ come from the germline V gene. This CDR3 is built from 13 residues. V was clipped by 4 bases and J by 1 base, with 8 bases between them. CDR3 in DNA: TGCGCCAGCAGCCTGGGGCTCCAAGAGACCCAGTACTTC. It specifies CASSLGLQETQYF. The whole variable domain, filled in from reference TRBV5-1 and TRBJ2-5, reads KAGVTQTPRYLIKTRGQQVTLSCSPISGHRSVSWYQQTPGQGLQFLFEYFSETQRNKGNFPGRFSGRQFSNSRSEMNVSTLELGDSALYLCASSLGLQETQYFGPGTRLLVL.

The chain links TRBV5-4 to TRBJ1-4, with D possibly being TRBD1 (5 bases). V lost 1 base, J lost 7 bases, and 8 bases lay in between. CDR3 length: 13 amino acids. Per the germline V gene, CDR1 is SGHNT and CDR2 is YYREEE (reference sequence). CDR3 nucleotides: TGTGCCAGCAGCTTGACAGGTGGTGAAAAACTGTTTTTT. It codes for CASSLTGGEKLFF.

The rearrangement links TRBV29-1 to TRBJ2-1; 9 nucleotides match TRBD1. Germline-derived CDR1 and CDR2 are SQVTM and ANQGSEA. Germline trimming cut 5 bases from V and 5 bases from J; bases unmatched to any gene: 7. CDR3 length equals 14 residues. Here the CDR3 DNA reads TGCAGCGTTTGGGGGGGACAGGGTAACAATGAGCAGTTCTTC. It encodes CSVWGGQGNNEQFF.

The gene calls are TRBV24-1 and TRBJ2-1; D may be TRBD1 (6 bases). Germline CDR1 KGHDR, CDR2 SFDVKD. CDR3 length: 13 residues. V lost 7 bases to trimming and J lost 5 bases, with 11 bases between them. The CDR3: CATRLGADNEQFF. In DNA, the CDR3 is TGTGCCACCAGGTTGGGGGCGGACAATGAGCAGTTCTTC.

The V and J genes are TRBV13 and TRBJ2-1; 7 positions match TRBD1. Trimming removed 10 bases from V and 6 bases from J; junction bases left unmatched: 9. This CDR3 region has 13 residues. The germline gives CDR1 PRHDT, CDR2 FYEKMQ (reference sequence). The CDR3 sequence: CATSPDRFNEQFF. In DNA form, the CDR3 reads TGTGCCACTAGCCCGGACAGGTTCAATGAGCAGTTCTTC.

The chain links TRBV28 to TRBJ1-1; 8 positions agree with TRBD1. The junction had 12 bases not matched to a gene; V was cut back by 4 bases and J by 8 bases. CDR1 and CDR2 from the germline V gene are MDHEN and SYDVKM. The CDR3 covers 15 residues. The CDR3 loop is CASSSTQGVGQEAFF. CDR3 coding DNA: TGTGCCAGCAGTTCGACACAGGGGGTTGGACAGGAAGCTTTCTTT.

The rearrangement links TRBV3-1 (or the pseudogene TRBV3-2) to TRBJ1-2; 9 nucleotides align to TRBD1. The junction had 5 bases not matched to a gene; V was cut back by 4 bases and J by 8 bases. The CDR3 sequence is 13 residues long. The V gene's germline CDR1 is LGHDT and CDR2 YNNKEL (reference sequence). Here the CDR3 reads CASSPGQGYGYTF. In DNA form, the CDR3 reads TGTGCCAGCAGCCCGGGACAGGGCTACGGCTACACCTTC.

The genes are TRBV18 and TRBJ1-1; maybe TRBD1 (6 bases). This CDR3 contains 14 residues. V lost 6 bases to trimming and J lost 3 bases, with 14 bases between them. Germline loops: CDR1 KGHSH, CDR2 LQKENI. The CDR3 bases are TGTGCCAGCTCCCCAAGGGGGTGGGACACTGAAGCTTTCTTT. Its protein product is CASSPRGWDTEAFF.

The gene calls are TRBV19 and TRBJ1-3, with D unclear. Trimming stripped 4 bases from V and 6 bases from J, with 31 bases between. The CDR3 extends over 20 amino acids. Germline assignment: CDR1 LNHDA and CDR2 SQIVND (reference sequence). The CDR3, as DNA: TGTGCCAGTAGTACCCGGGTCAGAAGCGACTCCTCAGCATACCCAAACACCATATATTTT. It encodes CASSTRVRSDSSAYPNTIYF.

The rearrangement uses TRBV10-3 and TRBJ2-3; D is unresolved. Trimming pared 7 bases from V and 4 bases from J, leaving 6 bases between. The CDR3 runs to 11 residues. Germline CDR1 ENHRY, CDR2 SYGVKD. CDR3 protein: CAIMSSDTQYF. CDR3 sequence (DNA): TGTGCCATCATGAGCTCAGATACGCAGTATTTT.

V and J are TRBV4-1 and TRBJ2-2, with 8 bases lining up with TRBD1. The V and J ends lost 4 bases and 1 base, in that order; junction bases with no gene match: 5. Germline CDR1 is MGHRA and CDR2 is YSYEKL. The CDR3 consists of 16 residues. The CDR3 DNA sequence: TGCGCCAGCAGCCTTCAAGGACAGGGGAACACCGGGGAGCTGTTTTTT. Translation gives CASSLQGQGNTGELFF.

Here the CDR3 DNA reads TGTGCCAGTAGGCCTGGACAGGGGCAGAATCAGCCCCAGCATTTT. This gives the protein CASRPGQGQNQPQHF. This sequence joins TRBV19 and TRBJ1-5; 9 bases are shared with TRBD1. With V trimmed by 6 bases and J by 4 bases, 7 bases remained unmatched. Per the germline V gene, CDR1 is LNHDA and CDR2 is SQIVND (reference sequence). CDR3 size: 15 residues.

The chain has TRBV4-3 and TRBJ2-4; D is perhaps TRBD2 (5 bases). From germline, CDR1 is LGHNA and CDR2 YSLEER. V dropped 1 base and J dropped 6 bases, with 16 bases sitting between them. The CDR3 spans 16 residues. The CDR3 region is CASSQGTGSLGNIQYF. The CDR3 DNA sequence: TGCGCCAGCAGCCAAGGGACTGGTAGCTTGGGAAACATTCAGTACTTC.

The genes are TRBV19 and TRBJ1-5; D is undetermined. V dropped 10 bases and J dropped 9 bases, with 7 bases sitting between them. This CDR3 is built from 9 residues. CDR1 and CDR2 (germline): LNHDA, SQIVND (reference sequence). The CDR3 DNA reads as TGTGCCACCGCCGGGCCCCAGCATTTT. Translating gives CATAGPQHF.

This chain uses TRBV18 with TRBJ2-2; 10 positions match TRBD2. There are 17 residues in the CDR3. Germline CDR1 KGHSH, CDR2 LQKENI. Trimming cost V 2 bases and J 1 base; bases outside gene matches: 4. CDR3 bases: TGTGCCAGCTCACCAAGAACTAGCGGGATGAACACCGGGGAGCTGTTTTTT. Encoded protein: CASSPRTSGMNTGELFF.

A few counts support this clone. DNA for the CDR3: TGTGCCAATAGCAGGGGTCCCCCTGGAAACACCATATATTTT. Its protein is CANSRGPPGNTIYF. The chain links TRBV2 to TRBJ1-3, with D perhaps matching TRBD1 (6 bases). The length of the CDR3 is 14 residues. Trimming removed 10 bases at V and 2 bases at J, with 15 bases between. Germline CDR1 SNHLY, CDR2 FYNNEI.